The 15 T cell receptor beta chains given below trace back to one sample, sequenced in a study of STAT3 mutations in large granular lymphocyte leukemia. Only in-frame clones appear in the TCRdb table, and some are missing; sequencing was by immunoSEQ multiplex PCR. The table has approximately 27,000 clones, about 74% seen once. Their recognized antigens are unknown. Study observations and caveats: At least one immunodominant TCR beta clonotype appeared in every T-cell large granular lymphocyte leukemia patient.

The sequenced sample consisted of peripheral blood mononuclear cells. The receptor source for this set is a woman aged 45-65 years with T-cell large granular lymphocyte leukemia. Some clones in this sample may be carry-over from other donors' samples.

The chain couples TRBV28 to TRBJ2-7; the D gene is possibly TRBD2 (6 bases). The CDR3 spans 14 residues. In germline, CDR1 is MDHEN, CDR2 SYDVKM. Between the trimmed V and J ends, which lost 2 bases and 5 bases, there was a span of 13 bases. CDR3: CASSLRGFGNEQYF. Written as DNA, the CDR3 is TGTGCCAGCAGTTTACGGGGGTTCGGGAACGAGCAGTACTTC.

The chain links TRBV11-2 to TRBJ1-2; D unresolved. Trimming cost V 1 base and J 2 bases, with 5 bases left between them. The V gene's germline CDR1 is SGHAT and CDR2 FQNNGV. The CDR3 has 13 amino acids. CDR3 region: CASSLGLNYGYTF. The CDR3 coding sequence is TGTGCCAGCAGCTTAGGTCTGAACTATGGCTACACCTTC.

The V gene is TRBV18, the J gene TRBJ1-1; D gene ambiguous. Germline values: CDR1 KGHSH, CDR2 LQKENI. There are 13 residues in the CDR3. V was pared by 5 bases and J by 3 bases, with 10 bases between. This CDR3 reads CASSGREDTEAFF. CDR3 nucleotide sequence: TGTGCCAGCTCAGGAAGGGAGGACACTGAAGCTTTCTTT.

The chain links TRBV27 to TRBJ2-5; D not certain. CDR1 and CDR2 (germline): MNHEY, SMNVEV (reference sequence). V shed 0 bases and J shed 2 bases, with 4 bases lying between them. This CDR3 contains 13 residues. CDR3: CASSLSQQETQYF. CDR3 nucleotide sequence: TGTGCCAGCAGTTTATCGCAGCAAGAGACCCAGTACTTC.

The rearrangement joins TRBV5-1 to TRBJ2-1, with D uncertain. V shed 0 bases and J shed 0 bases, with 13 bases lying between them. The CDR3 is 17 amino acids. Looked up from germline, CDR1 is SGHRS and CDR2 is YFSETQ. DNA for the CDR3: TGCGCCAGCAGCTTGGGGTCTGGTCCTTCCTCCTACAATGAGCAGTTCTTC. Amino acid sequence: CASSLGSGPSSYNEQFF.

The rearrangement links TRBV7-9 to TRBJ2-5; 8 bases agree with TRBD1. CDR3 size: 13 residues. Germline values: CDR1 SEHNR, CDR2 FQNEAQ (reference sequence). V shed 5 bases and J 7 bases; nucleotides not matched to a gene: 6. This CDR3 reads CASSPQGAVTQYF. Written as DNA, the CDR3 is TGTGCCAGCAGCCCCCAGGGGGCTGTGACCCAGTACTTC.

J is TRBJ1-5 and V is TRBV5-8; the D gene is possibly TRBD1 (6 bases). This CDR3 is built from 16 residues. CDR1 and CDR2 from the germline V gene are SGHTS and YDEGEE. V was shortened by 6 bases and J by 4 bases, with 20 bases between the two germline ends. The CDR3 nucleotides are TGTGCCAGCACCCGGGGGGGCAGTACCATAAATCAGCCCCAGCATTTT. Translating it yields CASTRGGSTINQPQHF. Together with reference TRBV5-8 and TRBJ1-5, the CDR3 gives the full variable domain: EAGVTQSPTHLIKTRGQQATLRCSPISGHTSVYWYQQALGLGLQFLLWYDEGEERNRGNFPPRFSGRQFPNYSSELNVNALELEDSALYLCASTRGGSTINQPQHFGDGTRLSIL.

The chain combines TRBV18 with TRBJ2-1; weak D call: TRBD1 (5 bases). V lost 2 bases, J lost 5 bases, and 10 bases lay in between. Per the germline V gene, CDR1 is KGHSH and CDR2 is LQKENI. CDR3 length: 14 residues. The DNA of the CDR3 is TGTGCCAGCTCACCAACAGCAGGGAACAATGAGCAGTTCTTC. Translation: CASSPTAGNNEQFF. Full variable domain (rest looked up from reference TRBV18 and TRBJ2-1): NAGVMQNPRHLVRRRGQEARLRCSPMKGHSHVYWYRQLPEEGLKFMVYLQKENIIDESGMPKERFSAEFPKEGPSILRIQQVVRGDSAAYFCASSPTAGNNEQFFGPGTRLTVL.

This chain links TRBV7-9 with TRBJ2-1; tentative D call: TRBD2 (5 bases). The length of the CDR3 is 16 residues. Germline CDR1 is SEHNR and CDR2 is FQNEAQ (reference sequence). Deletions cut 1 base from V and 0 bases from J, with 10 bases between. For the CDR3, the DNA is TGTGCCAGCAGCTTAGGAGGGAGCCGCTCCTACAATGAGCAGTTCTTC. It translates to CASSLGGSRSYNEQFF.

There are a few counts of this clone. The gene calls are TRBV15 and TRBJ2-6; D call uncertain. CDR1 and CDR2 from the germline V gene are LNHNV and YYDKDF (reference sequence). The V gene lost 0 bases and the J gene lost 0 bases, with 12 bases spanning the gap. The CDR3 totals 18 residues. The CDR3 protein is CATSREQITFSGANVLTF. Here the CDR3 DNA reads TGTGCCACCAGCAGAGAGCAGATTACCTTCTCTGGGGCCAACGTCCTGACTTTC. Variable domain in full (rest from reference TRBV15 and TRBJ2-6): DAMVIQNPRYQVTQFGKPVTLSCSQTLNHNVMYWYQQKSSQAPKLLFHYYDKDFNNEADTPDNFQSRRPNTSFCFLDIRSPGLGDTAMYLCATSREQITFSGANVLTFGAGSRLTVL.

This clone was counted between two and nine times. The CDR3 protein is CASSDFRDGQETQYF. CDR3 DNA sequence: TGTGCCAGCAGTGATTTCCGGGACGGCCAAGAGACCCAGTACTTC. The chain employs TRBV2 and TRBJ2-5; either TRBD1 or TRBD2 may fit D (5 bases each). The length of the CDR3 is 15 residues. Trimming stripped 3 bases from V and 1 base from J, with 12 bases between. CDR1 SNHLY and CDR2 FYNNEI come from the germline V gene.

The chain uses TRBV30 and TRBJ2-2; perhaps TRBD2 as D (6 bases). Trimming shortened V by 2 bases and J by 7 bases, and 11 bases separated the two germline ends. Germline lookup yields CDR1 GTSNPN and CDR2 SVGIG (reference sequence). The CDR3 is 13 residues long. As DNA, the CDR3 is TGTGCCTGGAGTCACCAGGGAGGCGGGGAGCTGTTTTTT. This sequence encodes CAWSHQGGGELFF.

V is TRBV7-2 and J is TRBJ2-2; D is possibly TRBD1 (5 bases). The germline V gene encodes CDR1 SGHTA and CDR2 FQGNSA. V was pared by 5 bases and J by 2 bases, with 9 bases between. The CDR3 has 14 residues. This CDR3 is CASSPTVNTGELFF. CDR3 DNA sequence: TGTGCCAGCAGCCCGACAGTAAACACCGGGGAGCTGTTTTTT.

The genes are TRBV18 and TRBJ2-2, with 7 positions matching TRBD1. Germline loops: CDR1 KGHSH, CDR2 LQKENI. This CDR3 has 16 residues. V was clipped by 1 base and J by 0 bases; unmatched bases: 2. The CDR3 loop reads CASSPQGATNTGELFF. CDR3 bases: TGTGCCAGCTCACCACAGGGGGCCACGAACACCGGGGAGCTGTTTTTT.

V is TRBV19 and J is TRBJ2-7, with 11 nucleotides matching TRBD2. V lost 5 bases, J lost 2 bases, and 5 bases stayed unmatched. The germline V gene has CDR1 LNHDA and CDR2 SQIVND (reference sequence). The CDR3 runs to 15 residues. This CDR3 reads CASSQIAGGPYEQYF. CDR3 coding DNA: TGTGCCAGTAGTCAAATAGCGGGAGGGCCCTACGAGCAGTACTTC.